The sequence of this T cell receptor delta chain was determined in a study of γδ T cells in repeated Plasmodium falciparum infection. Flow sorting of PBMC yielded separate Vgamma9/Vdelta2+ and Vdelta2-negative gammadelta T cell populations for bulk repertoire analysis. V was clipped by 2 bases and J by 10 bases; unmatched bases: 11. The CDR3 has 16 residues. Per the germline V gene, CDR1 is TSWWSYY and CDR2 is QGS. TCRdb reanalyzed the multiplex PCR reads using CATT. The table has 90,000 or so delta-chain clones, more than 0.85% seen once. With regard to this clone: A read error likely explains this, since a far larger clone differs by one base. Other nucleotide sequences in the sample specify the same CDR3.

Material: gamma-delta T cells from blood. The J gene is TRDJ1, the V gene TRDV1; 12 nucleotides match TRDD3. As TCRdb names no J gene, one was assigned here on the basis of a DNA match to germline. The source of this sequence is a pool of human donors (malaria-infected and uninfected, not separated). CDR3 nucleotide sequence: TGTGCTCTTGGGGAATTGGCCTTGCTGGGGGATACGAGACTCATCTTT. Translating it yields CALGELALLGDTRLIF.